Shown below are 2 T cell receptor beta chains from a single sample sequenced in a study of T cell changes during pregnancy in multiple sclerosis. Produced via immunoSEQ multiplex PCR; TCRdb's table is partial and in-frame only. The sample lists around 50,000 clones; 92% were seen once. Here the sequenced sample was CD4+ T cells from peripheral blood mononuclear cells, taken in the third trimester of pregnancy. Source of these receptors: a female donor with multiple sclerosis, enrolled in a pregnancy study.

The chain couples TRBV9 to TRBJ2-5; 11 bases are shared with TRBD2. The CDR3 loop spans 17 amino acids. From germline, CDR1 is SGDLS and CDR2 YYNGEE. J lost 1 base, V lost 3 bases, and 8 bases had no gene match. The CDR3 is CASSAEVGTSGQETQYF. For the CDR3, the DNA is TGTGCCAGCAGCGCTGAGGTAGGGACTAGCGGCCAAGAGACCCAGTACTTC.

This clone was found once. The chain uses TRBV5-6 and TRBJ2-5, with D tentatively TRBD1 (6 bases). Trimming pared 2 bases from V and 2 bases from J, leaving 7 bases between. The CDR3 runs 13 residues. Germline V CDR1 and CDR2: SGHDT, YYEEEE. The CDR3 region is CASSLGQQETQYF. Here the CDR3 DNA reads TGTGCCAGCAGCTTAGGACAGCAAGAGACCCAGTACTTC.